This TCR beta chain was retrieved from a study of T cell responses to AZD1222 COVID-19 vaccine. The protocol was immunoSEQ multiplex PCR, while the TCRdb copy is restricted to in-frame clones and leaves out a portion. This sample yields 95,000 to 130,000 clones, of which 85% to 90% are seen a single time; around 9.6% belongs to the top ten. V lost 4 bases and J lost 6; bases outside the gene matches: 8. CDR3 length equals 14 residues. The germline V gene has CDR1 SGHTA and CDR2 FQGNSA. This clonotype was sampled from an adult in good health. This sample comprised peripheral blood, obtained on day 0 of AZD1222 vaccination. This chain links TRBV7-2 with TRBJ1-1; 7 bases line up with TRBD1. This CDR3 reads CASSSRQGLPEAFF. The CDR3 DNA follows: TGTGCCAGCAGCTCCAGACAGGGACTCCCTGAAGCTTTCTTT.